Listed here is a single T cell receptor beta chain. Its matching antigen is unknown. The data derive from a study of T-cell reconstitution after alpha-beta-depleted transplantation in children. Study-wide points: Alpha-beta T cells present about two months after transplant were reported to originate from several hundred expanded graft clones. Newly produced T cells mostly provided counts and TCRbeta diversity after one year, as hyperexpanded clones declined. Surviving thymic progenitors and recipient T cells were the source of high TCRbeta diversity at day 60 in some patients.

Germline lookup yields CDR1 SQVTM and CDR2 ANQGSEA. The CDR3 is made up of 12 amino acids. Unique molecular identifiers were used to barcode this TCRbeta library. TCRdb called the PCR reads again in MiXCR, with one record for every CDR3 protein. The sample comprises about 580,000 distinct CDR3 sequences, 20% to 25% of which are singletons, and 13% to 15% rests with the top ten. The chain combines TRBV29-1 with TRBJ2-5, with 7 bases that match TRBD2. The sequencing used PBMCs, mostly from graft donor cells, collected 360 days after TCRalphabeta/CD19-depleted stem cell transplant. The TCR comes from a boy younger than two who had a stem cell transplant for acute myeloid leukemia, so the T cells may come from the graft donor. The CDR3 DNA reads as TGCACCGCCGGGGGGACCCAAGAGACCCAGTACTTC. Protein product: CTAGGTQETQYF. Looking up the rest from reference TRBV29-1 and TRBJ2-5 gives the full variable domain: SAVISQKPSRDICQRGTSLTIQCQVDSQVTMMFWYRQQPGQSLTLIATANQGSEATYESGFVIDKFPISRPNLTFSTLTVSNMSPEDSSIYLCTAGGTQETQYFGPGTRLLVL.